The clone carrying this T cell receptor beta chain has only a few counts. This entry comes from a study of T-cell memory formation after mild COVID-19. V gave up 3 bases and J gave up 8 bases, with 10 bases separating them. The germline CDR1 and CDR2 sequences are SGHTA and FQGNSA. The CDR3 spans 12 residues. TCRdb called the 5' RACE reads again in MiXCR, with one record for every CDR3 protein. Of about 340,000 distinct CDR3 sequences listed, over 20% are singletons. Sample: PBMCs or a T cell subset sorted from them (not recorded which). This receptor was identified in an adult woman who had mild COVID-19 (a few samples of this study predate the infection). Cell type and time point are not known. The V and J genes are TRBV7-2 and TRBJ1-1; TRBD1 might be the D (5 bases). The CDR3 loop reads CASSFNSGEAFF. The DNA of the CDR3 is TGTGCCAGCAGCTTCAACTCAGGGGAAGCTTTCTTT.